What follows is one T cell receptor beta chain and its context. No antigen is known for it. This record belongs to a study of T cells in localized non-small cell lung cancer. Notes on the study in general: Higher adjacent-lung clonality was associated with shorter survival. Analysis by sequencing included only one tumor region, so heterogeneity remains possible. Measurement of T cell clonality placed uninvolved adjacent lung highest, above the level in tumor.

The CDR3 consists of 14 residues. V gave up 0 bases and J gave up 8 bases, with 12 bases separating them. Germline V gene sequence: CDR1 SGHRS, CDR2 YFSETQ. TCRdb keeps only in-frame clones here, not all; method: immunoSEQ multiplex PCR. Of around 3,700 clones listed, 25% to 30% are singletons. The chain is built from TRBV5-1 and TRBJ2-4, with D perhaps matching TRBD2 (6 bases). The material sequenced was lung tumor tissue, taken before any cancer treatment. The TCR sequence derives from a male donor at least 60 years old with stage I lung adenocarcinoma. CDR3 DNA: TGCGCCAGCAGCTTGGGGGGGAGGCAGGACATTCAGTACTTC. It codes for CASSLGGRQDIQYF.